Listed here is a single TCR beta chain. Its cognate antigen is unknown. Measured with immunoSEQ multiplex PCR; TCRdb has only the in-frame clones, and not every one. Of 30,000 to 35,000 clones in the sample, roughly nine tenths were seen once. The data stem from a study of T cells in tuberculosis. Study as a whole: IGRA-negative adolescents, IGRA-positive adolescents with latent tuberculosis and adults with active tuberculosis formed this South African cohort. General study results and limits: Active tuberculosis patients had shorter CDR3-alpha; the beta difference was nonsignificant.

Germline V gives CDR1 MDHEN, CDR2 SYDVKM. CDR3 length equals 13 residues. V was pared by 2 bases and J by 6 bases, with 8 bases between. Adolescents were screened for latent TB by skin test and IGRA. This sequence joins TRBV28 and TRBJ2-1; D unclear. The sequence derives from a donor aged 10 to 29 with latent tuberculosis or without tuberculosis infection. The sequencing input was PBMCs. CDR3 coding DNA: TGTGCCAGCAGTTTACCTCTTCCCAATGAGCAGTTCTTC. Translated: CASSLPLPNEQFF.